The clone carrying this TCR beta chain occurred many times. In germline, CDR1 is SNHLY, CDR2 FYNNEI. V was cut by 3 bases and J by 6 bases, with 15 bases left in between. The CDR3 consists of 15 residues. The source of the sample is a study of blood T cells in healthy people across ages. Combining a sample-barcoded 5' primer with a J-beta primer mix, a second PCR ran for roughly 7 to 12 cycles. TCRdb re-derived calls from the 5' RACE reads in MiXCR, one entry per CDR3 protein. The sample carries 450,000 to 700,000 distinct CDR3 sequences, 25% to 30% recorded once. The rearrangement links TRBV2 to TRBJ2-1; perhaps TRBD1 as D (7 bases). The sequence was collected from a woman aged 65 to 85 in good health. The sample taken for sequencing was blood. CDR3 sequence reads: CASSDWQGGVNEQFF. The CDR3 DNA is TGTGCCAGCAGTGATTGGCAGGGGGGAGTCAATGAGCAGTTCTTC.